Reported below is one TCR beta chain. Its binding antigen is unknown. Base qualities are missing; no much larger clone stands one base away. The data derive from a study of regulatory T cells in long-lasting Graves disease (dated by TCRdb to the early 2020s). Concerning the study at large: Antithyroid drugs had been taken for less than 3 months by newly diagnosed Graves' disease patients. This study used TCR sequencing and RNA sequencing of peripheral blood to compare persistent Graves' disease patients against newly diagnosed Graves' disease patients. The study was conducted in China and was registered as a clinical trial. A total of about 35 samples underwent TCR sequencing: 13 from persistent and around 20 from newly diagnosed Graves' disease patients. Study-wide findings and limitations: Only the TCR beta chain was sequenced and analyzed. The study examined only peripheral blood because the primary lesion, thyroid tissue, could not be accessed. Compared with newly diagnosed patients, patients with persistent Graves' disease had lower TCR Shannon entropy and fewer highly expanded clones, which suggests clonal expansion. The authors acknowledged the small sample size as a limitation that may reduce accuracy. More public clonotypes were shared among persistent patients (more than 2,500) than among newly diagnosed patients (approximately 930). TRBV28, TRBJ1-2 and TRBJ2-5 were preferentially used in persistent disease, while TRBV20-1 and TRBJ2-1 were favored in newly diagnosed disease.

Library preparation employed multiplex PCR. These reads were obtained on an Illumina HiSeq 4000. iRepertoire HTBI primers and Arm-PCR amplification of CDR3 regions were used to construct TCR beta libraries. PCR products were gel purified before sequencing. Per the authors' processing: Gene usage analysis of CDR3 amino acid clonotypes relied on the 60 or so TRBV and 13 to 15 TRBJ segments identified across samples. COPE and FqMerger were used to merge filtered high-quality paired reads into contigs. BLAST was used to align contigs to IMGT TRBV, TRBD and TRBJ reference genes, with CDR3 defined following IMGT. Any clonotype with a frequency above 0.1% was counted as a highly expanded clone. Repertoire diversity was measured by Shannon entropy, and V-J evenness by the Gini coefficient. Clonotypes shared by more than one individual were considered public. TCRdb reworked the public reads: Q25 trimming with fastp, MiXCR clone assembly, productive beta chains retained. Entries that share a CDR3 protein sequence are merged under the most common genes and DNA. TCRdb, not the authors, supplied the V and J calls. This sample comprises about 530,000 distinct CDR3 sequences, about 15% of them detected only once. The leading ten clones occupy 20% to 25% of the sample.

In the germline V gene, CDR1 corresponds to ENHRY and CDR2 to SYGVKD. V loses 0 bases, J loses 7 bases, and the germline ends lie 3 bases apart. The CDR3, cysteine through phenylalanine, is 11 amino acids long. Solely the CDR3 DNA is kept, with 33 bases framed from the first base. Explained via the paper, the time point label denotes: newly diagnosed GD, antithyroid drugs for less than 3 months. For both TCR sequencing and RNA sequencing, RNA was extracted from PBMCs in TRIzol. The diagnosis of Graves' disease followed American Thyroid Association guidelines. Recruitment of patients was carried out at an endocrinology department in Xi'an, China. Each patient gave about 8.1 milliliters of peripheral blood, collected in an EDTA anticoagulant tube. Ficoll Paque Plus density gradient separation was used to isolate PBMCs, and no additional T cell sorting was done. An Agilent 2100 Bioanalyzer and agarose gel were used to assess RNA quality, and a NanoDrop 2000 was used to measure RNA concentration.

In addition, the sample was reused for a study of T cells in Graves' hyperthyroidism and ophthalmopathy. Per that second paper: Graves' hyperthyroidism was defined as stable when no progression to ophthalmopathy occurred over 18 months of follow-up. The hyperthyroidism patients were between 18 and 65 years old and newly diagnosed, with a disease duration of less than 2 months. Any patient with an uncontrolled infection, another autoimmune disease, pregnancy or lactation was excluded. Diagnoses were based on clinical symptoms, serum thyroxine and TRAb, thyroid ultrasound and orbital computed tomography. A first-round RT-PCR of the TCR CDR3 used the HTBI primer set with the Qiagen OneStep RT-PCR kit. Most expanded thyroid clonotypes (frequency above 0.001) were also found in blood, which suggests that blood repertoires may mirror thyroid immune responses. A model built on a 13 V-J signature distinguished ophthalmopathy from stable hyperthyroidism, reaching around 90% sensitivity and 81.08% specificity in cross-validation and 80%/75% in testing. In validation, the model predicted progression to ophthalmopathy with over 60% sensitivity and over 72% specificity, a median of around six months before onset. To identify distinguishing TCR V-J signatures, a discovery cohort of around 100 patients was used, comprising 40 to 45 with Graves' ophthalmopathy and around 60 with stable Graves' hyperthyroidism. An independent validation cohort of some 18 hyperthyroidism patients and about 16 patients who later progressed to ophthalmopathy tested prospective prediction of ophthalmopathy. The 85 to 100 discovery patients were randomly split 7:3 into training and test sets. The study also compared thyroid tissue and blood T-cell repertoires from about six Graves' hyperthyroidism patients. After sampling, hyperthyroidism patients received methimazole starting at 30 mg daily, and ophthalmopathy patients received high-dose intravenous methylprednisolone. A second multiplex PCR round built the libraries, followed by size selection and purification. The libraries were sequenced on an Illumina HiSeq2000 using paired-end 100 bp reads. SOAPnuke was used to process the raw data, removing reads that contained adapters or uncalled bases, had a mean Phred below 15, or lacked an exact match to the constant primer or identifier. COPE v1.2.5 was used to merge high-quality paired reads, and clonotypes were defined as unique nucleotide sequences. MiTCR v1.1 was used to align the clonotypes against IMGT TRBV, TRBD and TRBJ reference segments. Analysis was restricted to V-J combinations with a frequency above 0.0001, which covered 99% to 99.2% of repertoires. A TCS score was defined as the ratio of F50 (clonal expansion) to E x V (chaos), with BLOSUM62-based TCRdist applied between CDR3 peptides within each V-J. Welch's t-statistics and random forest reduced fewer than 600 V-J features to roughly 13, which were used in a naive Bayes classifier (R e1071). No statistical method was used to fix the sample size in advance, and group allocation was not hidden from the investigators. The paper describes TCR Vbeta CDR3 sequencing of about 140 peripheral blood samples, made up of roughly 45 ophthalmopathy patients, approximately 73 hyperthyroidism patients and about 17 progressor patients.

The chain links TRBV10-3 with TRBJ2-5; confidence is insufficient to name the D gene. This clonotype was sampled from a woman aged 35 to 59 with Graves disease. Donor details come from another sample of the same person, matched by shared clones. The sample here was peripheral blood mononuclear cells (PBMCs), taken at new diagnosis, from a patient treated with antithyroid drugs. The CDR3 reads CAISESTTQYF. The nucleotide sequence reads TGTGCCATCAGTGAGTCAACGACCCAGTACTTC.